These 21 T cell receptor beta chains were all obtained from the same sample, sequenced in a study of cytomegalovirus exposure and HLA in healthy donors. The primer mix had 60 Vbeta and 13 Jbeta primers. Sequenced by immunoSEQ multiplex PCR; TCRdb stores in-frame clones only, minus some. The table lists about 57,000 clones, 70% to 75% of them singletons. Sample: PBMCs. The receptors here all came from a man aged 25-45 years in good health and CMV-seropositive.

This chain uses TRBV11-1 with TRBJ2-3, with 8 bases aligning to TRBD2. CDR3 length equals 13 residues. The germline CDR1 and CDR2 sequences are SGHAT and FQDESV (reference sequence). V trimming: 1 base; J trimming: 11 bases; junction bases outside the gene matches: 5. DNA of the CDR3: TGTGCCAGCAGCTTAGATCTTGCGGGGGGGCAGTATTTT. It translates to CASSLDLAGGQYF.

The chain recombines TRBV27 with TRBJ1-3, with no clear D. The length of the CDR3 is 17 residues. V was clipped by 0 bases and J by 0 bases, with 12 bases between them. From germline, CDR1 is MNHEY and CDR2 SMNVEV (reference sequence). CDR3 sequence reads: CASSLSYPPYSGNTIYF. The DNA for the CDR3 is TGTGCCAGCAGTTTATCATACCCCCCCTACTCTGGAAACACCATATATTTT.

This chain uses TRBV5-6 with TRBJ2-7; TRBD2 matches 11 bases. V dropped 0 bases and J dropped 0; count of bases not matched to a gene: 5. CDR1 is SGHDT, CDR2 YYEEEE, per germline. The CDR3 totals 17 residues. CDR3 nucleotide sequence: TGTGCCAGCAGCTTGGAGCTAGCGGGGGGCCTCTCCTACGAGCAGTACTTC. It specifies CASSLELAGGLSYEQYF.

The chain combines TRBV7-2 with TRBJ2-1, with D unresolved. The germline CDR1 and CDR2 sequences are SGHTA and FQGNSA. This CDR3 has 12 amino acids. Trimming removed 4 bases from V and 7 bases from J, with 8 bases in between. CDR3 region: CASSYLRNEQFF. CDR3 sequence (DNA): TGTGCCAGCAGCTACCTCAGGAATGAGCAGTTCTTC.

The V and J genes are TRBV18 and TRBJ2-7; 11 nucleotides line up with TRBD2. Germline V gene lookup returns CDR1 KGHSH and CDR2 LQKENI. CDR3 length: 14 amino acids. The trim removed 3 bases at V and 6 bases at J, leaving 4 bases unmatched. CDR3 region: CASSPGGTSGEQYF. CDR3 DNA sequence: TGTGCCAGCTCACCGGGGGGGACTAGCGGCGAGCAGTACTTC.

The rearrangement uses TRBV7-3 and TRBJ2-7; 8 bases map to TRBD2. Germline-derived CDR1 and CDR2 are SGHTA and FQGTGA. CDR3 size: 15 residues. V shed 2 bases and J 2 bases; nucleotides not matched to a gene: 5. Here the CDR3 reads CASSLAGGGTYEQYF. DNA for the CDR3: TGTGCCAGCAGCTTAGCGGGGGGCGGCACCTACGAGCAGTACTTC.

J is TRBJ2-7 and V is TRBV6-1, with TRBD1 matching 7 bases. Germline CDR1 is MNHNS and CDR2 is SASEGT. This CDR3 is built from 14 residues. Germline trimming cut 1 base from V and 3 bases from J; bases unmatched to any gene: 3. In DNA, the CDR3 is TGTGCCAGCAGTGAAGGGGACAGTTTCTACGAGCAGTACTTC. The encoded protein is CASSEGDSFYEQYF.

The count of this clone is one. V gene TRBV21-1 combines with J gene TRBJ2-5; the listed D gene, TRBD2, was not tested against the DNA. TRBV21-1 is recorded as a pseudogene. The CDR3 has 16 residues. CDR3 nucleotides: TGTGCCAGCAGTTTCCCCCCGGGACTCTCTGGGGAGACCCAGTACTTC. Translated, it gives CASSFPPGLSGETQYF.

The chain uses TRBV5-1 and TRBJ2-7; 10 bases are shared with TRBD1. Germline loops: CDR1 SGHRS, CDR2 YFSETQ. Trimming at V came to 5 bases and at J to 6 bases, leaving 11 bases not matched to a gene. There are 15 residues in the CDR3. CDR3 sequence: CASRYQGQGSAEQYF. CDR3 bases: TGCGCCAGCAGATATCAGGGACAGGGGAGCGCCGAGCAGTACTTC.

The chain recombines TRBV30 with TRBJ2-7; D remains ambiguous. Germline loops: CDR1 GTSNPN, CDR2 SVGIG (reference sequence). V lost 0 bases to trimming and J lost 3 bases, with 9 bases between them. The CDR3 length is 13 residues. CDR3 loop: CAWSVGLNYEQYF. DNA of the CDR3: TGTGCCTGGAGTGTGGGCCTAAACTACGAGCAGTACTTC.

CDR3 region: CASSLLISAAQFF. The CDR3 coding sequence is TGTGCCAGCAGCTTATTAATCAGCGCCGCGCAGTTCTTC. J is TRBJ2-1 and V is TRBV7-2; D is unresolved. The CDR3 contains 13 residues. The ends were cut back, 2 bases at V and 12 bases at J, with 14 bases in the middle. The germline gives CDR1 SGHTA, CDR2 FQGNSA. The full variable domain, rest sourced from reference TRBV7-2 and TRBJ2-1, is GAGVSQSPSNKVTEKGKDVELRCDPISGHTALYWYRQSLGQGLEFLIYFQGNSAPDKSGLPSDRFSAERTGGSVSTLTIQRTQQEDSAVYLCASSLLISAAQFFGPGTRLTVL.

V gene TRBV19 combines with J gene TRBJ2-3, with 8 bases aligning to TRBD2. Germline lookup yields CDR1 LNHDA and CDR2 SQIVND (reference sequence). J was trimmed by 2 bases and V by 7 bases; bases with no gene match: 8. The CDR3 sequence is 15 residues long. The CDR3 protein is CASTGGAGTTDTQYF. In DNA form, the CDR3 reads TGTGCCAGTACCGGGGGGGCGGGAACCACAGATACGCAGTATTTT.

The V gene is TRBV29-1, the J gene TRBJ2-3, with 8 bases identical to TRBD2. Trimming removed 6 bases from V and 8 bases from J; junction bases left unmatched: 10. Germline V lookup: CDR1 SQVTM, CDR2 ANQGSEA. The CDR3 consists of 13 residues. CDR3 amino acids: CSVPSTSGGTQYF. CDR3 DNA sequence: TGCAGCGTGCCCTCTACTAGCGGCGGTACGCAGTATTTT.

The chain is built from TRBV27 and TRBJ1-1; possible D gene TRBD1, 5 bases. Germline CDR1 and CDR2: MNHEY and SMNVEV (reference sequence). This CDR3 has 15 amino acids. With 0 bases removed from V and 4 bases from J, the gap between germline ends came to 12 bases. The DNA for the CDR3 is TGTGCCAGCAGTTTATCCCGGGACGGGGGCACTGAAGCTTTCTTT. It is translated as CASSLSRDGGTEAFF.

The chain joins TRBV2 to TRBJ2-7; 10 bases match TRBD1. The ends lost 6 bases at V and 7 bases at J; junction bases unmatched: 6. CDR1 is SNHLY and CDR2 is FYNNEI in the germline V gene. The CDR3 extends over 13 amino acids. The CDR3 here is CASSRDRGCEQYF. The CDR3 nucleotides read TGTGCCAGCAGCAGGGACAGGGGCTGTGAGCAGTACTTC.

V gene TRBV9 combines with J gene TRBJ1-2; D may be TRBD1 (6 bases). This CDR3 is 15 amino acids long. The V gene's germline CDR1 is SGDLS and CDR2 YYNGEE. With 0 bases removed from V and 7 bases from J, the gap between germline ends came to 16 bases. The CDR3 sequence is CASSVGPQGRSGYTF. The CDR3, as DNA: TGTGCCAGCAGCGTAGGACCACAGGGTAGGAGTGGCTACACCTTC. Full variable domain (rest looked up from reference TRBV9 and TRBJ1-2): DSGVTQTPKHLITATGQRVTLRCSPRSGDLSVYWYQQSLDQGLQFLIQYYNGEERAKGNILERFSAQQFPDLHSELNLSSLELGDSALYFCASSVGPQGRSGYTFGSGTRLTVV.

CDR3 bases: TGTGCCTGCCAACGCATAGGGGGCTATGAGCAGTACTTC. Translated: CACQRIGGYEQYF. The chain is built from TRBV7-2 and TRBJ2-7, with 7 positions matching TRBD1. With V trimmed by 11 bases and J by 7 bases, 14 bases remained unmatched. CDR1 is SGHTA, CDR2 FQGNSA, per germline. This CDR3 region has 13 residues.

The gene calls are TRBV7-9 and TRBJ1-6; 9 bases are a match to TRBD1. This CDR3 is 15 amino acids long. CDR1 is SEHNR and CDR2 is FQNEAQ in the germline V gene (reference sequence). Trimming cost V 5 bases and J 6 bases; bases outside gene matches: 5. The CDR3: CASSTLDRGNSPLHF. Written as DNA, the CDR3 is TGTGCCAGCAGCACATTGGACAGGGGTAATTCACCCCTCCACTTT.

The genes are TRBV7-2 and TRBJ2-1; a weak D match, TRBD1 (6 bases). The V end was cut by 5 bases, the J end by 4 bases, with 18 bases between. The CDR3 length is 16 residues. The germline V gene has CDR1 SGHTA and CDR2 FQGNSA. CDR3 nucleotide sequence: TGTGCCAGCAGCCAAAAATTTGGACAGAAATACAATGAGCAGTTCTTC. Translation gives CASSQKFGQKYNEQFF.

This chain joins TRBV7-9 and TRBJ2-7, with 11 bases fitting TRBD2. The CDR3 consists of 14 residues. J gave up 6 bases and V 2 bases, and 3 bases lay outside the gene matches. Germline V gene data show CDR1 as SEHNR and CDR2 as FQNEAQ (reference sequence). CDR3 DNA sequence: TGTGCCAGCAGCTTACCTAGCGGGGGGATCGAGCAGTACTTC. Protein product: CASSLPSGGIEQYF. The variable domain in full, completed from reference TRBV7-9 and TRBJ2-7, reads DTGVSQNPRHKITKRGQNVTFRCDPISEHNRLYWYRQTLGQGPEFLTYFQNEAQLEKSRLLSDRFSAERPKGSFSTLEIQRTEQGDSAMYLCASSLPSGGIEQYFGPGTRLTVT.

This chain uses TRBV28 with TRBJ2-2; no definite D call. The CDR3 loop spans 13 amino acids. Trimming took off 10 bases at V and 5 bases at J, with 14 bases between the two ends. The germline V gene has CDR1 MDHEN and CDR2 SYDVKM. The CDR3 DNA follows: TGTGCCACCACATCGATTGGTACCGGGGAGCTGTTTTTT. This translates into CATTSIGTGELFF.